This entry describes one TCR beta chain. What it binds is not known. The data are from a study of T cell responses to AZD1222 COVID-19 vaccine. General observations from the study: Spike-specific TCRs gained breadth and depth after people received two AZD1222 doses.

The table came from immunoSEQ multiplex PCR; TCRdb's copy has only in-frame clones and leaves some out. The sample holds about 130,000 clones, 92% seen once. This CDR3 is built from 13 residues. Trimming cost V 4 bases and J 4 bases; bases outside gene matches: 2. CDR1 is SGHTS and CDR2 is YDEGEE in the germline V gene. This receptor was identified in an adult in good health. The V gene is TRBV5-8, the J gene TRBJ1-2; TRBD1 agrees at 9 bases. The input for sequencing was peripheral blood, taken on day 0 of AZD1222 vaccination. The CDR3 sequence is CASSQTGGYGYTF. The CDR3 DNA reads TGTGCCAGCAGCCAGACAGGGGGCTATGGCTACACCTTC.